Listed below are T cell receptor beta chains from one sample, sequenced in a study of shared clonotypes between healthy human individuals. Measured with immunoSEQ multiplex PCR; TCRdb has only the in-frame clones, and not every one. Among a few million clones listed, around 95% were seen once. The sequencing sample was made of naive CD8+ T cells from PBMCs. Receptors originate from a man younger than 30 in good health. Some clones in this sample may be carry-over from other donors' samples. Both conserved end residues are part of each CDR3. The D gene is left open where the match is weak. The size entry is marked missing in some rows and otherwise reads once, few, many or a size class.

D gene,clone size,V gene,J gene,CDR3 protein,CDR3 DNA
TRBD1,once,TRBV23-1,TRBJ1-5,CASSQKKSGGGQPQHF,TGCGCCAGCAGTCAAAAAAAATCAGGGGGCGGTCAGCCCCAGCATTTT
.,.,TRBV7-9,TRBJ1-1,CASSVAGGTPFF,.
.,.,TRBV15,TRBJ2-1,CATNSPSEGRLNEQFF,TGTGCCACCAACTCTCCATCTGAGGGCCGTCTGAATGAGCAGTTCTTC
.,few,TRBV5-1,TRBJ1-5,CASRYQPQHF,TGCGCCAGCAGATATCAGCCCCAGCATTTT
TRBD1,.,TRBV9,TRBJ1-1,CASSPGGVNTEAFF,TGTGCCAGCAGCCCAGGGGGGGTGAACACTGAAGCTTTCTTT
.,once,TRBV28,TRBJ1-5,CASSFGRLNQPQHF,TGTGCCAGCAGTTTTGGCCGGCTAAATCAGCCCCAGCATTTT
.,.,TRBV5-1,TRBJ2-1,CASSLEAGEQFF,TGCGCCAGCAGCTTGGAGGCGGGTGAGCAGTTCTTC
TRBD1,few,TRBV4-1,TRBJ1-5,CASSLIGGRGNQPQHF,TGCGCCAGCAGCCTCATAGGGGGCAGGGGCAATCAGCCCCAGCATTTT
TRBD2,.,TRBV27,TRBJ2-7,CASRLGGAPYEQYF,TGTGCCAGCCGTCTCGGGGGGGCACCCTACGAGCAGTACTTC
TRBD1,.,TRBV7-3,TRBJ2-3,CASSSDRASTDTQYF,TGTGCCAGCAGCTCCGACAGGGCGAGCACAGATACGCAGTATTTT
TRBD2,.,TRBV18,TRBJ2-1,CASSPQRSGLAGVENNEQFF,TGTGCCAGCTCACCCCAAAGATCGGGACTAGCGGGAGTAGAGAACAATGAGCAGTTCTTC
.,.,TRBV7-3,TRBJ1-1,CASSFSPIGGGNTEAFF,TGTGCCAGCAGCTTTTCCCCGATCGGGGGCGGGAACACTGAAGCTTTCTTT
.,.,TRBV9,TRBJ1-2,CASSPGRASNYGYTF,TGTGCCAGCAGCCCAGGGAGGGCCTCTAACTATGGCTACACCTTC
.,.,TRBV28,TRBJ1-1,CASSLGWESNTEAFF,TGTGCCAGCAGTTTAGGATGGGAATCGAACACTGAAGCTTTCTTT
.,once,TRBV27,TRBJ2-7,CASSYDISYEQYF,TGTGCCAGCAGTTATGACATAAGCTACGAGCAGTACTTC
TRBD2,.,TRBV9,TRBJ2-5,CASSHPGFLSGRAKETQYF,TGTGCCAGCAGCCACCCGGGATTCCTTAGCGGGAGGGCCAAGGAGACCCAGTACTTC
.,.,TRBV2,TRBJ2-7,CASSEVGPVYEQYF,TGTGCCAGCAGTGAGGTAGGTCCGGTCTACGAGCAGTACTTC
.,few,TRBV29-1,TRBJ1-1,CSVLQGMNTEAFF,TGCAGCGTACTACAGGGCATGAACACTGAAGCTTTCTTT
.,.,TRBV6-1,TRBJ1-1,CASSEAVGYTEAFF,TGTGCCAGCAGTGAGGCCGTGGGCTACACTGAAGCTTTCTTT
.,.,TRBV27,TRBJ1-1,CASSLSGAPGAVNTEAFF,TGTGCCAGCAGTTTATCAGGGGCCCCTGGGGCGGTGAACACTGAAGCTTTCTTT
TRBD1,.,TRBV7-9,TRBJ2-7,CASSQGDRAYEQYF,TGTGCCAGCAGCCAAGGGGACAGGGCCTACGAGCAGTACTTC
.,.,TRBV4-1,TRBJ1-2,CASSHLVTGNYGYTF,TGCGCCAGCAGCCACCTAGTTACAGGGAACTATGGCTACACCTTC
.,.,TRBV21-1,TRBJ2-7,CASSKYRAGQTYEQYF,TGTGCCAGCAGCAAATATCGAGCAGGACAGACCTACGAGCAGTACTTC
TRBD2,once,TRBV7-6,TRBJ2-7,CASSLAGGPSYEQYF,TGTGCCAGCAGCTTAGCGGGAGGGCCCTCCTACGAGCAGTACTTC
.,.,TRBV20-1,TRBJ2-7,CSAPREYEQYF,TGCAGTGCACCCAGAGAATACGAGCAGTACTTC
.,.,TRBV28,TRBJ2-7,CASSDQTDRTYEQYF,TGTGCCAGCAGTGACCAGACCGACAGGACCTACGAGCAGTACTTC
.,.,TRBV5-4,TRBJ2-2,CASNRGAGVTGELFF,TGTGCCAGCAACAGGGGAGCGGGAGTAACCGGGGAGCTGTTTTTT
TRBD1,.,TRBV4-3,TRBJ2-7,CASSQAQGASYEQYF,TGCGCCAGCAGCCAAGCACAGGGGGCCTCCTACGAGCAGTACTTC
.,few,TRBV29-1,TRBJ1-1,CSALGQNTEAFF,TGCAGCGCCCTGGGACAGAACACTGAAGCTTTCTTT
TRBD1,.,TRBV6-1,TRBJ2-7,CASIKGAFSYEQYF,TGTGCCAGCATTAAGGGGGCCTTCTCCTACGAGCAGTACTTC
.,.,TRBV10-3,TRBJ1-2,CAISGPDGPPIYGYTF,TGTGCCATCAGTGGCCCTGACGGCCCCCCTATCTATGGCTACACCTTC
.,.,TRBV29-1,TRBJ1-2,CSVVFKTVYGYTF,TGCAGCGTCGTTTTTAAGACAGTCTATGGCTACACCTTC
.,.,TRBV6-1,TRBJ2-7,CASSAPGNLAEGITYAQYF,TGTGCCAGCAGTGCGCCAGGTAACTTAGCGGAGGGAATTACGTACGCGCAGTACTTC
.,.,TRBV27,TRBJ2-1,CASSPTGSRDNEQFF,TGTGCCAGCAGTCCCACAGGGTCCCGGGACAATGAGCAGTTCTTC
TRBD1,.,TRBV18,TRBJ1-5,CASSPLRDRGRGNQPQHF,TGTGCCAGCTCACCTCTCCGGGACAGGGGGCGCGGGAATCAGCCCCAGCATTTT
TRBD2,.,TRBV29-1,TRBJ2-1,CSAKRTSGRGDEQFF,TGCAGCGCAAAGAGGACTAGCGGGAGGGGGGATGAGCAGTTCTTC
.,.,TRBV11-2,TRBJ2-1,CASSQDLSAPVNEQFF,TGTGCCAGCAGCCAAGACTTGTCCGCCCCTGTGAATGAGCAGTTCTTC
.,.,TRBV27,TRBJ1-3,CASSFIAGGTLSGNTIYF,TGTGCCAGCAGTTTTATCGCCGGGGGGACCCTCTCTGGAAACACCATATATTTT
.,once,TRBV27,TRBJ2-1,CASSLSHNEQFF,TGTGCCAGCAGTTTAAGCCACAATGAGCAGTTCTTC
TRBD1,.,TRBV4-1,TRBJ1-2,CASSHGAGKQGADYGYTF,TGCGCCAGCAGCCATGGCGCGGGTAAACAGGGGGCTGACTATGGCTACACCTTC
.,.,TRBV29-1,TRBJ2-1,CSPVSYNEQFF,TGCAGCCCGGTATCCTACAATGAGCAGTTCTTC
.,.,TRBV19,TRBJ2-3,CASSVPEGLDTQYF,TGTGCCAGTAGTGTTCCGGAGGGCTTAGATACGCAGTATTTT
TRBD1,.,TRBV28,TRBJ1-2,CASSLKGQGVRGYTF,TGTGCCAGCAGTTTAAAGGGACAGGGCGTTCGAGGCTACACCTTC
.,.,TRBV4-3,TRBJ1-3,CASSPDVGNTIYF,TGCGCCAGCAGCCCAGACGTCGGAAACACCATATATTTT
TRBD1,once,TRBV15,TRBJ2-3,CATSRGAGGADTQYF,TGTGCCACCAGCAGGGGGGCAGGGGGCGCAGATACGCAGTATTTT
.,.,TRBV5-6,TRBJ2-6,CASSSGTGANVLTF,TGTGCCAGCAGCTCGGGGACTGGGGCCAACGTCCTGACTTTC
.,.,TRBV9,TRBJ2-5,CASSVAPQGQETQYF,TGTGCCAGCAGCGTAGCCCCGCAGGGGCAAGAGACCCAGTACTTC
.,once,TRBV28,TRBJ1-1,CASSFGPWRERWNTEAFF,TGTGCCAGCAGTTTTGGACCCTGGAGAGAGAGATGGAACACTGAAGCTTTCTTT
.,.,TRBV9,TRBJ2-7,CASSVVRGSEQYF,TGTGCCAGCAGCGTAGTTCGAGGGAGCGAGCAGTACTTC
TRBD2,.,TRBV7-2,TRBJ2-1,CASSPNGLADYNEQFF,TGTGCCAGCAGCCCCAACGGACTAGCGGATTACAATGAGCAGTTCTTC
.,.,TRBV4-1,TRBJ1-2,CASSPQGTYGYTF,TGCGCCAGCAGCCCACAGGGAACCTATGGCTACACCTTC
.,.,TRBV5-6,TRBJ1-1,CASSFMRGNTEAFF,TGTGCCAGCAGCTTTATGAGGGGGAACACTGAAGCTTTCTTT
.,.,TRBV7-3,TRBJ2-3,CASSLNPRLGTDTQYF,TGTGCCAGCAGCTTAAATCCCCGTCTGGGCACAGATACGCAGTATTTT